These 17 T cell receptor beta chains share one sample of origin, sequenced in a study of T cells in localized non-small cell lung cancer. Using immunoSEQ multiplex PCR, the repertoire was profiled, and TCRdb retains in-frame clones only, with some absent. The data show some 12,000 clones, about 85% seen once. This sample comprised peripheral blood, obtained before any cancer treatment. These receptors were obtained from a male donor aged 60 or over with stage III lung adenocarcinoma.

This sequence joins TRBV6-6 and TRBJ1-5; D uncertain. CDR1 is MNHNY, CDR2 SVGAGI, per germline (reference sequence). With 0 bases removed from V and 0 bases from J, the gap between germline ends came to 6 bases. The CDR3 runs 15 residues. This chain's CDR3 is CASSYSLNSNQPQHF. In DNA form, the CDR3 reads TGTGCCAGCAGTTACTCCCTCAATAGCAATCAGCCCCAGCATTTT.

The chain uses TRBV7-2 and TRBJ1-3; the D is unclear. CDR1 SGHTA and CDR2 FQGNSA come from the germline V gene. CDR3 length: 15 amino acids. V lost 6 bases and J lost 7, with 19 bases in between. The CDR3 DNA reads as TGTGCCAGCAGTCACCGGACGGAGCTAGGGAACACCATATATTTT. Encoded protein: CASSHRTELGNTIYF.

This clone is a singleton in its sample. V and J are TRBV7-6 and TRBJ2-7; 9 bases align to TRBD1. CDR3 length: 14 amino acids. V trimming: 5 bases; J trimming: 7 bases; junction bases outside the gene matches: 9. The germline gives CDR1 SGHVS, CDR2 FNYEAQ. This CDR3 is CASSTTTGGWEQYF. In DNA form, the CDR3 reads TGTGCCAGCAGCACCACCACAGGGGGCTGGGAGCAGTACTTC.

This clone was seen a few times. This chain connects TRBV5-5 to TRBJ2-1; 8 bases fit TRBD2. J was trimmed by 2 bases and V by 0 bases; bases with no gene match: 13. This CDR3 contains 19 residues. The germline V gene has CDR1 SGHKS and CDR2 YYEKEE (reference sequence). The CDR3 DNA follows: TGTGCCAGCAGCTTGGCCATTAAAACTAGCGGACCAACCTACAATGAGCAGTTCTTC. Translating gives CASSLAIKTSGPTYNEQFF. Supplemented by reference TRBV5-5 and TRBJ2-1, the full variable domain reads DAGVTQSPTHLIKTRGQQVTLRCSPISGHKSVSWYQQVLGQGPQFIFQYYEKEERGRGNFPDRFSARQFPNYSSELNVNALLLGDSALYLCASSLAIKTSGPTYNEQFFGPGTRLTVL.

J is TRBJ1-5 and V is TRBV10-3; 10 positions agree with TRBD1. V dropped 6 bases and J dropped 6; count of bases not matched to a gene: 5. Germline CDR1 ENHRY, CDR2 SYGVKD. CDR3 length equals 14 residues. CDR3 amino acids: CAIRGDRGGQPQHF. The CDR3 DNA follows: TGTGCCATCAGGGGGGACAGGGGAGGTCAGCCCCAGCATTTT.

Notes on this clone: Other DNA sequences within the sample encode an identical CDR3. The chain employs TRBV7-2 and TRBJ2-1; 11 nucleotides agree with TRBD2. From germline, CDR1 is SGHTA and CDR2 FQGNSA. The J segment lost 12 bases and the V segment lost 1 base, leaving 8 bases of the junction unmatched. This CDR3 has 15 amino acids. The CDR3, as DNA: TGTGCCAGCAGCTTAGATCTAGCGGGGGGTCGGGCGCAGTTCTTC. It is translated as CASSLDLAGGRAQFF.

The rearrangement joins TRBV29-1 to TRBJ2-2; 11 bases match TRBD2. Trimming took 4 bases from V and 5 from J; bases not matched to a gene: 9. This CDR3 is 16 amino acids long. Germline lookup yields CDR1 SQVTM and CDR2 ANQGSEA. CDR3 loop: CSVVLVAGGKTGELFF. CDR3 in DNA: TGCAGCGTTGTGCTCGTAGCGGGAGGGAAGACCGGGGAGCTGTTTTTT.

This chain links TRBV11-2 with TRBJ1-1; possibly TRBD1 for D (5 bases). CDR1 is SGHAT, CDR2 FQNNGV, per germline. Trimming took 5 bases from V and 5 from J, leaving 21 bases between them. The CDR3 runs to 16 residues. The CDR3 here is CASSARPQGRVTEAFF. The CDR3 DNA reads as TGTGCCAGCAGCGCCCGTCCCCAGGGCCGCGTGACTGAAGCTTTCTTT.

The chain is built from TRBV7-6 and TRBJ2-7; possibly TRBD2 for D (5 bases). Between the trimmed V and J ends, which lost 5 bases and 3 bases, there was a span of 11 bases. CDR3 size: 13 residues. The germline V gene has CDR1 SGHVS and CDR2 FNYEAQ. The CDR3 region is CASSPRDFYEQYF. The CDR3, as DNA: TGTGCCAGCAGCCCTCGGGATTTCTACGAGCAGTACTTC.

This clone came up once. The chain carries TRBV5-1 and TRBJ1-2, with 7 positions matching TRBD1. The CDR3 loop spans 14 amino acids. Germline lookup yields CDR1 SGHRS and CDR2 YFSETQ. V lost 2 bases to trimming and J lost 5 bases; unmatched junction nucleotides: 6. The CDR3 sequence: CASSFGSGGYGYTF. The DNA for the CDR3 is TGCGCCAGCAGCTTCGGTTCAGGGGGTTATGGCTACACCTTC.

The chain employs TRBV10-3 and TRBJ1-1; weak D call: TRBD1 (5 bases). V gave up 5 bases and J gave up 4 bases, with 11 bases separating them. CDR1 is ENHRY, CDR2 SYGVKD, per germline. The CDR3 contains 13 residues. The CDR3 protein is CAISLVGGTEAFF. The CDR3 DNA sequence: TGTGCCATCAGTTTGGTTGGGGGCACTGAAGCTTTCTTT.

The CDR3 DNA sequence: TGCAGCGCCCAGGGGGCCTACAATGAGCAGTTCTTC. This sequence encodes CSAQGAYNEQFF. The chain couples TRBV29-1 to TRBJ2-1; 7 bases are a match to TRBD1. Germline lookup yields CDR1 SQVTM and CDR2 ANQGSEA. The ends lost 7 bases at V and 2 bases at J; junction bases unmatched: 2. The length of the CDR3 is 12 residues.

The rearrangement joins TRBV25-1 to TRBJ2-1; D is ambiguous. The CDR3 runs to 14 residues. Germline-derived CDR1 and CDR2 are MGHDK and SYGVNS. Trimming left V 8 bases short and J 5 bases short, with 16 bases between. CDR3 sequence: CASLSTTDNNEQFF. The CDR3 DNA reads as TGTGCCAGCCTGTCCACGACGGATAACAATGAGCAGTTCTTC.

V usage is TRBV11-2 and J usage is TRBJ1-1; 7 bases agree with TRBD1. The CDR3 covers 13 residues. V lost 3 bases, J lost 5 bases, and 3 bases stayed unmatched. Germline V gene sequence: CDR1 SGHAT, CDR2 FQNNGV. In nucleotides, the CDR3 is TGTGCCAGCAGCTTGACAGGGAGGACTGAAGCTTTCTTT. It yields the protein CASSLTGRTEAFF. Full variable domain (outside the CDR3, taken from reference TRBV11-2 and TRBJ1-1): EAGVAQSPRYKIIEKRQSVAFWCNPISGHATLYWYQQILGQGPKLLIQFQNNGVVDDSQLPKDRFSAERLKGVDSTLKIQPAKLEDSAVYLCASSLTGRTEAFFGQGTRLTVV.

The chain is built from TRBV6-1 and TRBJ2-7; no clear D gene. CDR3 length: 12 residues. The V end was cut by 5 bases, the J end by 0 bases, with 5 bases between. CDR1 MNHNS and CDR2 SASEGT come from the germline V gene. Here the CDR3 reads CASSPSSYEQYF. In DNA form, the CDR3 reads TGTGCCAGCAGTCCCAGCTCCTACGAGCAGTACTTC.

The V call is TRBV11-2, the J call TRBJ1-1, with a weak D call TRBD1 (5 bases). Trimming shortened V by 5 bases and J by 6 bases, and 13 bases separated the two germline ends. The germline V gene has CDR1 SGHAT and CDR2 FQNNGV. The CDR3 loop spans 13 amino acids. The CDR3 spells CASSPQGGPEAFF. CDR3 nucleotides: TGTGCCAGCAGCCCCCAGGGAGGGCCTGAAGCTTTCTTT.

V usage is TRBV4-1 and J usage is TRBJ2-4, with D perhaps matching TRBD1 (5 bases). The CDR3 loop spans 14 amino acids. Trimming removed 0 bases from V and 8 bases from J, with 11 bases in between. CDR1 and CDR2 (germline): MGHRA, YSYEKL. CDR3 amino acids: CASSQDLRAYIQYF. CDR3 DNA: TGCGCCAGCAGCCAAGATCTCAGGGCTTACATTCAGTACTTC.